Following are 32 T cell receptor beta chains from one sample sequenced in a study of early T cells in non-severe SARS-CoV-2 infection. In TCRdb, the 5' RACE reads were re-called with MiXCR into one record per CDR3 protein. Of 45,000 to 65,000 distinct CDR3 sequences listed, more than 10% are singletons. This material consisted of whole blood, taken at baseline. These receptors came from an adult who was a healthcare worker with PCR-confirmed SARS-CoV-2 infection or an uninfected control (not recorded which).

The V call is TRBV20-1, the J call TRBJ2-6; 7 bases are a match to TRBD1. V dropped 5 bases and J dropped 2; count of bases not matched to a gene: 3. The CDR3 runs 14 residues. CDR1 DFQATT and CDR2 SNEGSKA come from the germline V gene (reference sequence). This chain's CDR3 is CSADTGAGANVLTF. The CDR3 coding sequence is TGCAGTGCTGACACAGGGGCTGGGGCCAACGTCCTGACTTTC.

The chain uses TRBV20-1 and TRBJ2-7; D remains unclear. Germline V CDR1 and CDR2: DFQATT, SNEGSKA (reference sequence). The CDR3 runs 12 residues. Trimming took off 4 bases at V and 3 bases at J, with 10 bases between the two ends. The CDR3 sequence is CSATHEGYEQYF. The DNA of the CDR3 is TGCAGTGCTACCCATGAAGGCTACGAGCAGTACTTC.

The gene calls are TRBV4-2 and TRBJ2-7; D is possibly TRBD2 (6 bases). Germline values: CDR1 LGHNA, CDR2 YNFKEQ. This CDR3 has 16 residues. Trimming shortened V by 1 base and J by 2 bases, and 15 bases separated the two germline ends. The CDR3 bases are TGTGCCAGCAGCCAAGTCGCGGGGAGGACCGCCTACGAGCAGTACTTC. Encoded protein: CASSQVAGRTAYEQYF.

The V and J genes are TRBV10-3 and TRBJ2-1; 8 bases are a match to TRBD2. Germline V gene data show CDR1 as ENHRY and CDR2 as SYGVKD. Trimming removed 3 bases from V and 3 bases from J; junction bases left unmatched: 4. This CDR3 is 15 amino acids long. The CDR3 loop reads CAISDAGGDYNEQFF. CDR3 bases: TGTGCCATCAGTGATGCGGGAGGCGACTACAATGAGCAGTTCTTC.

The chain is built from TRBV20-1 and TRBJ2-5; 8 bases agree with TRBD2. V shed 5 bases, J shed 4 bases, and the junction held 6 bases outside the gene matches. There are 13 residues in the CDR3. Germline CDR1 and CDR2: DFQATT and SNEGSKA (reference sequence). The CDR3 reads CSALLAGSETQYF. CDR3 DNA: TGCAGTGCTCTCCTAGCGGGTTCAGAGACCCAGTACTTC.

This clonotype was recorded a few times. The V call is TRBV7-2, the J call TRBJ2-3; 10 positions agree with TRBD2. The CDR3 is 14 amino acids. The J segment lost 4 bases and the V segment lost 5 bases, leaving 3 bases of the junction unmatched. Germline V gene lookup returns CDR1 SGHTA and CDR2 FQGNSA. The CDR3 sequence: CASSSGRAPDTQYF. CDR3 nucleotides: TGTGCCAGCAGCAGCGGGAGGGCCCCAGATACGCAGTATTTT.

V gene TRBV12-5 combines with J gene TRBJ1-1; D gene unclear. CDR1 is LGHNT and CDR2 is FRNRAP in the germline V gene. Trimming cost V 7 bases and J 2 bases, with 11 bases left between them. This CDR3 is built from 13 residues. The DNA for the CDR3 is TGTGCTAGTGCCATATCTGCAAACACTGAAGCTTTCTTT. Translated: CASAISANTEAFF.

The table lists this clonotype with many counts. V and J are TRBV19 and TRBJ2-1, with TRBD1 matching 7 bases. Germline assignment: CDR1 LNHDA and CDR2 SQIVND (reference sequence). The CDR3 is 12 amino acids. The V gene end was trimmed by 6 bases and the J gene end by 13 bases; junction bases not matched to a gene: 9. Here the CDR3 reads CASRLQGLPQFF. CDR3 DNA: TGTGCCAGTAGGCTACAGGGGCTCCCTCAGTTCTTC.

The rearrangement joins TRBV7-9 to TRBJ2-3; unclear D gene. The CDR3 sequence is 16 residues long. CDR1 is SEHNR, CDR2 FQNEAQ, per germline (reference sequence). V was shortened by 7 bases and J by 0 bases, with 17 bases between the two germline ends. CDR3: CASTQGFSSSTDTQYF. The DNA of the CDR3 is TGTGCCAGCACCCAAGGATTTTCCTCTAGCACAGATACGCAGTATTTT.

This clonotype was observed a handful of times. The chain is built from TRBV7-9 and TRBJ1-4; 10 nucleotides line up with TRBD1. There are 15 residues in the CDR3. The germline V gene encodes CDR1 SEHNR and CDR2 FQNEAQ (reference sequence). Losses at the gene ends were 5 bases for V and 0 bases for J; bases not matched to a gene: 0. CDR3 DNA: TGTGCCAGCAGCGGGACAGGGGCAACTAATGAAAAACTGTTTTTT. It is translated as CASSGTGATNEKLFF.

This clonotype was seen a handful of times. This chain connects TRBV27 to TRBJ2-1; D is unresolved. V lost 3 bases and J lost 10, with 16 bases in between. This CDR3 spans 14 amino acids. The germline CDR1 and CDR2 sequences are MNHEY and SMNVEV (reference sequence). The CDR3 DNA reads TGTGCCAGCAGTTTCGTTAGTTTAGCCGGAGAGCAGTTCTTC. Its protein is CASSFVSLAGEQFF.

There are a few counts of this clonotype. The J gene is TRBJ2-1, the V gene TRBV12-5, with 10 bases that match TRBD2. Germline V gene data show CDR1 as LGHNT and CDR2 as FRNRAP. Trimming cost V 2 bases and J 2 bases; bases outside gene matches: 6. The CDR3 spans 17 residues. This chain's CDR3 is CASGLLLAGATYNEQFF. CDR3 in DNA: TGTGCTAGTGGTTTGCTGCTAGCGGGAGCCACCTACAATGAGCAGTTCTTC.

This clonotype was detected a few times. V is TRBV14 and J is TRBJ2-1, with 7 bases identical to TRBD2. V shed 4 bases, J shed 4 bases, and the junction held 16 bases outside the gene matches. This CDR3 has 18 amino acids. Germline V gene lookup returns CDR1 SGHDN and CDR2 FVKESK. The CDR3 nucleotides are TGTGCCAGCAGCCCCAGGGAGCGGGGCGGGAAGATATACAATGAGCAGTTCTTC. This sequence encodes CASSPRERGGKIYNEQFF. The full variable domain, completed using reference TRBV14 and TRBJ2-1, is EAGVTQFPSHSVIEKGQTVTLRCDPISGHDNLYWYRRVMGKEIKFLLHFVKESKQDESGMPNNRFLAERTGGTYSTLKVQPAELEDSGVYFCASSPRERGGKIYNEQFFGPGTRLTVL.

V usage is TRBV12-3 or TRBV12-4 and J usage is TRBJ1-1; a possible D gene is TRBD1 (6 bases). V was trimmed by 2 bases and J by 1 base, leaving 17 bases between them. This CDR3 is built from 17 residues. As DNA, the CDR3 is TGTGCCAGCAGTTTAAGGGGTCTCGACAGGAAGAACACTGAAGCTTTCTTT. It specifies CASSLRGLDRKNTEAFF.

This clonotype was counted ten times or more. The rearrangement uses TRBV2 and TRBJ1-4; weak D call: TRBD1 (5 bases). V was clipped by 8 bases and J by 2 bases, with 15 bases between them. In germline, CDR1 is SNHLY, CDR2 FYNNEI. This CDR3 contains 15 residues. The chain's CDR3 is CASGGVGTTNEKLFF. In DNA form, the CDR3 reads TGTGCCAGCGGAGGAGTCGGGACGACTAATGAAAAACTGTTTTTT.

This chain connects TRBV18 to TRBJ1-5, with D uncertain. The CDR3 runs 14 residues. V lost 3 bases, J lost 6 bases, and 12 bases lay in between. The germline V gene has CDR1 KGHSH and CDR2 LQKENI. The CDR3 protein is CASSPDGSPQPQHF. For the CDR3, the DNA is TGTGCCAGCTCACCTGACGGATCCCCTCAGCCCCAGCATTTT.

The V gene is TRBV7-2, the J gene TRBJ1-5, with no clear D. Trimming removed 5 bases at V and 11 bases at J, with 16 bases between. Germline CDR1 reads SGHTA; CDR2 reads FQGNSA. The CDR3 contains 13 residues. CDR3 in amino acids: CASSPSADRAQHF. As DNA, the CDR3 is TGTGCCAGCAGCCCCTCAGCGGATCGTGCCCAGCATTTT.

The chain is built from TRBV6-6 and TRBJ1-6; D remains unclear. Germline CDR1 and CDR2: MNHNY and SVGAGI (reference sequence). Trimming pared 0 bases from V and 5 bases from J, leaving 8 bases between. The length of the CDR3 is 15 residues. CDR3: CASSYSSRNNSPLHF. The CDR3, as DNA: TGTGCCAGCAGTTACTCGAGCCGGAATAATTCACCCCTCCACTTT.

This sequence joins TRBV7-2 and TRBJ2-7; D gene ambiguous. Between the trimmed V and J ends, which lost 4 bases and 4 bases, there was a span of 5 bases. The CDR3 spans 11 residues. Germline CDR1 reads SGHTA; CDR2 reads FQGNSA. The CDR3 sequence is CASSSVYEQYF. For the CDR3, the DNA is TGTGCCAGCAGCTCCGTGTACGAGCAGTACTTC.

The V and J genes are TRBV21-1 and TRBJ2-2; no check of the table's D call, TRBD1, against the DNA was made. TRBV21-1 is annotated as a pseudogene. This CDR3 is 17 amino acids long. The CDR3 loop is CASSLPPGRGNTGELFF. CDR3 bases: TGTGCCAGCAGCCTCCCCCCGGGGCGGGGGAACACCGGGGAGCTGTTTTTT.

This clonotype has a handful of counts. The chain carries TRBV27 and TRBJ2-1, with TRBD2 matching 11 bases. Germline CDR1 MNHEY, CDR2 SMNVEV (reference sequence). V dropped 4 bases and J dropped 7; count of bases not matched to a gene: 9. The CDR3 length is 16 residues. The CDR3 protein is CASSYLAGGQWNEQFF. In nucleotides, the CDR3 is TGTGCCAGCAGTTACTTAGCGGGAGGGCAATGGAATGAGCAGTTCTTC.

The chain links TRBV25-1 to TRBJ2-7, with D maybe TRBD2 (5 bases). Trimming cost V 5 bases and J 0 bases, with 14 bases left between them. This CDR3 has 15 residues. The germline V gene encodes CDR1 MGHDK and CDR2 SYGVNS. CDR3: CASSFVGVSSYEQYF. The CDR3 DNA is TGTGCCAGCAGTTTCGTCGGGGTGAGCTCCTACGAGCAGTACTTC.

This clonotype was seen a few times. The genes are TRBV7-2 and TRBJ2-3; 12 bases line up with TRBD2. The ends lost 0 bases at V and 2 bases at J; junction bases unmatched: 3. The germline gives CDR1 SGHTA, CDR2 FQGNSA. CDR3 size: 17 residues. CDR3: CASSLAGTSGSTDTQYF. As DNA, the CDR3 is TGTGCCAGCAGCTTAGCGGGGACTAGCGGGTCCACAGATACGCAGTATTTT.

This clonotype was seen ten or more times. The chain combines TRBV9 with TRBJ2-1; D may match TRBD1 or TRBD2 (6 bases each). Germline lookup yields CDR1 SGDLS and CDR2 YYNGEE. The CDR3 extends over 14 amino acids. V was trimmed by 4 bases and J by 8 bases, leaving 16 bases between them. DNA of the CDR3: TGTGCCAGCAGCCCCGAGGGGGGTTTCGATGAGCAGTTCTTC. This encodes CASSPEGGFDEQFF.

In this sample, this clonotype turned up a few times. The chain recombines TRBV9 with TRBJ2-7; D remains ambiguous. Germline values: CDR1 SGDLS, CDR2 YYNGEE. V dropped 3 bases and J dropped 6 bases, with 16 bases sitting between them. The CDR3 sequence is 14 residues long. The chain's CDR3 is CASSGNPLVGEQYF. As DNA, the CDR3 is TGTGCCAGCAGCGGAAATCCGTTGGTGGGCGAGCAGTACTTC.

V gene TRBV28 combines with J gene TRBJ2-5, with a tentative D call TRBD2 (5 bases). The V and J ends lost 9 bases and 1 base respectively, with 12 bases between them. Germline lookup yields CDR1 MDHEN and CDR2 SYDVKM. The length of the CDR3 is 13 residues. The CDR3 DNA reads TGTGCCAGTAAAGGAGGATTCCAAGAGACCCAGTACTTC. The encoded protein is CASKGGFQETQYF.

The table lists this clonotype with many counts. The rearrangement links TRBV10-1 to TRBJ1-5, with 8 bases lining up with TRBD1. This CDR3 comprises 12 residues. Germline assignment: CDR1 WNHNN and CDR2 SYGVQD (reference sequence). Trimming removed 9 bases from V and 10 bases from J; junction bases left unmatched: 8. CDR3 region: CARFGQGLPQHF. CDR3 sequence (DNA): TGCGCCAGATTCGGACAGGGACTTCCCCAGCATTTT.

This clonotype was observed at least ten times. This sequence joins TRBV9 and TRBJ1-6, with TRBD1 matching 7 bases. Per the germline V gene, CDR1 is SGDLS and CDR2 is YYNGEE. Trimming at V came to 4 bases and at J to 1 base, leaving 2 bases not matched to a gene. CDR3 length equals 15 residues. This chain's CDR3 is CASSTQGSYNSPLHF. CDR3 DNA sequence: TGTGCCAGCAGCACACAGGGGTCCTATAATTCACCCCTCCACTTT.

This clonotype was found a few times. The genes are TRBV28 and TRBJ2-7, with a weak D call TRBD1 (5 bases). The CDR3 is made up of 14 amino acids. From germline, CDR1 is MDHEN and CDR2 SYDVKM. V lost 10 bases, J lost 3 bases, and 19 bases lay in between. The CDR3 is CATSLGQLHYEQYF. As DNA, the CDR3 is TGTGCCACCTCGTTGGGGCAGCTACACTACGAGCAGTACTTC. Looking up the rest from reference TRBV28 and TRBJ2-7 gives the full variable domain: DVKVTQSSRYLVKRTGEKVFLECVQDMDHENMFWYRQDPGLGLRLIYFSYDVKMKEKGDIPEGYSVSREKKERFSLILESASTNQTSMYLCATSLGQLHYEQYFGPGTRLTVT.

The table lists this clonotype with a few counts. The chain recombines TRBV4-1 with TRBJ2-3, with 7 bases fitting TRBD1. The V gene end was trimmed by 1 base and the J gene end by 3 bases; junction bases not matched to a gene: 7. The length of the CDR3 is 16 residues. Germline V CDR1 and CDR2: MGHRA, YSYEKL. The CDR3, as DNA: TGCGCCAGCAGCCAAGCCCAGGGGGTCACGACAGATACGCAGTATTTT. Its protein is CASSQAQGVTTDTQYF.

This clonotype was recorded a few times. The V call is TRBV6-2 or TRBV6-3, the J call TRBJ2-7, with 8 bases that match TRBD2. CDR3 length: 14 amino acids. Unmatched junction bases numbered 8, after V lost 7 bases and J lost 3 bases. Germline loops: CDR1 MNHEY, CDR2 SVGEGT. In nucleotides, the CDR3 is TGTGCCAGCACGACGGGGACTAGTATCTACGAGCAGTACTTC. This gives the protein CASTTGTSIYEQYF.

Only a few counts were recorded for this clonotype. The rearrangement links TRBV20-1 to TRBJ2-3; 12 nucleotides line up with TRBD1. V lost 6 bases to trimming and J lost 1 base; unmatched junction nucleotides: 11. Germline-derived CDR1 and CDR2 are DFQATT and SNEGSKA (reference sequence). This CDR3 region has 17 residues. CDR3 coding DNA: TGCAGTGCAAGCTCGGGGACAGGGGGCTGGGGCACAGATACGCAGTATTTT. This translates into CSASSGTGGWGTDTQYF.